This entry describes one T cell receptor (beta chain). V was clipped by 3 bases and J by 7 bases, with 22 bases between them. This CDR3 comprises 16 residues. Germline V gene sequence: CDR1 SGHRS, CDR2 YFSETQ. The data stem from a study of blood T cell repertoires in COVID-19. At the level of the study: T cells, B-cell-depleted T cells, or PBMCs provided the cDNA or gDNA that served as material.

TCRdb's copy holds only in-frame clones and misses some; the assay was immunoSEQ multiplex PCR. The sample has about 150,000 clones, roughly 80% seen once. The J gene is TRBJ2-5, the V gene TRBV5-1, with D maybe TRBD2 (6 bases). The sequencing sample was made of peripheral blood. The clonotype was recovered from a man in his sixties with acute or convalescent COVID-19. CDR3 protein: CASSWGVAARTRTQYF. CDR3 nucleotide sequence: TGCGCCAGCAGCTGGGGGGTCGCGGCGAGGACTCGGACCCAGTACTTC.